The clone carrying this T cell receptor (beta chain) was detected a few times. These gene names are mouse names. The read terminates 1 residue ahead of where the CDR3 ends, so the germline J gene completes it. The CDR3 length is 14 residues. Trimming removed 1 base from V and 0 bases from J, with 7 bases in between. Germline V gene lookup returns CDR1 SGHND and CDR2 FRSKSL. Specified time point: mouse harvest day 14 after allogeneic transplant. Mouse grafts combined 10^7 T-cell-depleted bone marrow cells with 10^6 splenic CD5+ T cells. Mice had MHC-mismatched B6 into BALB/c GVHD, sampled day 7 or 14. The data are from a study of tissue T cells after allogeneic stem cell transplantation. Assay used: immunoSEQ multiplex PCR; TCRdb lists only in-frame clones, some missing. Of roughly 3,200 clones listed, 50% are singletons.

The origin of this receptor is a female BALB/c mouse given C57BL/6 T cells with graft-versus-host disease after an allogeneic hematopoietic cell transplant. The chain is built from TRBV15 and TRBJ2-7; D call uncertain. Sequencing input: gut tissue. CDR3 amino acids: CASSLDRSSYEQYF. The sequenced part of the CDR3 DNA is TGTGCCAGCAGTTTAGACAGAAGCTCCTATGAACAGTAC. The complete variable domain, with remaining parts taken from reference TRBV15 and TRBJ2-7, reads DAGVTQTPRHEVAEKGQTIILKCEPVSGHNDLFWYRQTKIQGLELLSYFRSKSLMEDGGAFKDRFKAEMLNSSFSTLKIQPTEPKDSAVYLCASSLDRSSYEQYFGPGTRLTVL.